This section outlines one T cell receptor (beta chain) sequence together with its context. Its target is not known. The record originates from a study of cytomegalovirus exposure and HLA in healthy donors. Germline CDR1 reads SGDLS; CDR2 reads YYNGEE. The CDR3 is 15 amino acids. Deletions cut 7 bases from V and 3 bases from J, with 18 bases between. Study-wide results and caveats: The sole available immune exposure information was CMV serostatus. Productive status was seen about 90% or about 30% of the time for most TCR beta V segments in an earlier analysis. Later analysis identified a missense DCLRE1C variant that was linked to TCR beta V- and J-gene trimming.

This PCR relied on a set of 60 Vbeta primers and 13 Jbeta primers. Data came from immunoSEQ multiplex PCR; TCRdb stores just in-frame clones and leaves some out. The sample carries around 150,000 clones, 64% recorded once. Donors counted as nominally healthy when sampled, yet unrecorded immune exposures were likely. This TCR was recovered from a woman aged 40-49 years in good health and CMV-seronegative. Sequencing was done on a sample of PBMCs. The chain couples TRBV9 to TRBJ2-3; tentative D call: TRBD2 (6 bases). CDR3 sequence reads: CASGIPTGRTDTQYF. CDR3 sequence (DNA): TGTGCCAGCGGTATCCCTACGGGGAGGACAGATACGCAGTATTTT.